This record covers a single T cell receptor beta chain. Its cognate antigen is unknown. TCRB transcripts that were expressed got sequenced, as all of the isolated RNA had been reverse transcribed. Mean read depth for naive, central memory and regulatory T cell samples was about 3.4 million reads. The repertoire was sequenced with immunoSEQ multiplex PCR; TCRdb's copy has only in-frame clones and lacks some. The profile covers 240,000 or so clones, with more than 65% appearing a single time and approximately 0.05% taken by the ten largest. The data were obtained in a study of beta chain features in type 1 diabetes. Study details: No age, gender or cell yield differences were seen between patients and healthy donors. Study observations and caveats: A potential PCR bias toward shorter templates would be equal in patient and control samples. Moderate yet significant TCRB CDR3 shortening was seen in Type 1 diabetes patients in all four CD4+ subsets.

From germline, CDR1 is LNHNV and CDR2 YYDKDF (reference sequence). Trimming removed 0 bases from V and 1 base from J, with 7 bases in between. The CDR3 totals 14 residues. This clonotype originated in a man aged 30-40 years in good health. The chain is built from TRBV15 and TRBJ2-7; D gene ambiguous. The material sequenced was naive CD4+ T cells from blood. In nucleotides, the CDR3 is TGTGCCACCAGCAGAGATCTAGATTCCTACGAGCAGTACTTC. Amino acid sequence: CATSRDLDSYEQYF.